Below are 32 T cell receptor beta chains sequenced from a single sample in a study of blood T cell repertoires in COVID-19. TCRdb's table, derived via immunoSEQ multiplex PCR, lists solely in-frame clones and lacks some. The data contain roughly 290,000 clones, 80% to 85% of them seen just once; the ten biggest clones take up roughly 14%. The specimen sequenced was peripheral blood. The receptors were gathered from a person aged 70 to 79 with COVID-19, enrolled during active disease.

V gene TRBV19 combines with J gene TRBJ2-6; no firm D call. CDR3 size: 13 residues. Trimming took off 9 bases at V and 4 bases at J, with 10 bases between the two ends. The germline CDR1 and CDR2 sequences are LNHDA and SQIVND (reference sequence). The DNA of the CDR3 is TGTGCCAGCCACTTCTCCGGGGCCAACGTCCTGACTTTC. Its translation: CASHFSGANVLTF.

This clone was seen only once. V usage is TRBV7-2 and J usage is TRBJ1-5; no definite D call. The V gene lost 1 base and the J gene lost 2 bases, with 6 bases spanning the gap. This CDR3 has 14 amino acids. CDR1 is SGHTA, CDR2 FQGNSA, per germline. The CDR3 region is CASSLVRGNQPQHF. In nucleotides, the CDR3 is TGTGCCAGCAGCTTAGTGAGGGGCAATCAGCCCCAGCATTTT.

The chain employs TRBV7-2 and TRBJ2-1; possibly TRBD2 for D (5 bases). V was cut by 7 bases and J by 1 base, with 11 bases left in between. This CDR3 is built from 14 residues. Germline V gene sequence: CDR1 SGHTA, CDR2 FQGNSA. The CDR3 sequence: CASNRPGSYNEQFF. DNA for the CDR3: TGTGCCAGCAACCGGCCGGGGTCCTACAATGAGCAGTTCTTC.

The rearrangement uses TRBV20-1 and TRBJ2-1; D ambiguous. Per germline, CDR1 DFQATT and CDR2 SNEGSKA (reference sequence). V lost 3 bases, J lost 9 bases, and 6 bases lay in between. The CDR3 runs 10 residues. The CDR3 here is CSASIAEQFF. The CDR3 bases are TGCAGTGCTAGTATAGCTGAGCAGTTCTTC.

V and J are TRBV6-1 and TRBJ2-3, with a tentative D call TRBD1 (5 bases). Germline CDR1 MNHNS, CDR2 SASEGT. The CDR3 runs to 14 residues. The V end was cut by 6 bases, the J end by 5 bases, with 15 bases between. CDR3 loop: CASSPQVSLDTQYF. CDR3 sequence (DNA): TGTGCCAGCAGCCCACAGGTGTCTTTAGATACGCAGTATTTT.

The rearrangement uses TRBV20-1 and TRBJ2-7; D perhaps matches TRBD2 (5 bases). The CDR3 is 11 residues long. Germline lookup yields CDR1 DFQATT and CDR2 SNEGSKA (reference sequence). The chain's CDR3 is CSPRDSYEQYF. CDR3 DNA: TGCAGCCCCCGGGACTCCTACGAGCAGTACTTC.

The chain has TRBV20-1 and TRBJ1-2, with D maybe TRBD1 (5 bases). Germline CDR1 and CDR2: DFQATT and SNEGSKA (reference sequence). The CDR3 has 10 amino acids. V was shortened by 6 bases and J by 8 bases, with 10 bases between the two germline ends. The chain's CDR3 is CSAPGNGYTF. CDR3 nucleotides: TGCAGTGCCCCAGGGAACGGCTACACCTTC.

The chain couples TRBV18 to TRBJ1-1; D is possibly TRBD1 (5 bases). V was shortened by 1 base and J by 8 bases, with 11 bases between the two germline ends. This CDR3 region has 13 residues. Germline V CDR1 and CDR2: KGHSH, LQKENI. The CDR3 spells CASSPRAGFEAFF. CDR3 DNA sequence: TGTGCCAGCTCACCACGGGCAGGGTTCGAAGCTTTCTTT.

The chain combines TRBV6-5 with TRBJ1-1, with D maybe TRBD1 (5 bases). CDR3 length equals 10 residues. V was shortened by 6 bases and J by 9 bases, with 8 bases between the two germline ends. Germline lookup yields CDR1 MNHEY and CDR2 SVGAGI. The CDR3 here is CASRDTQAFF. The CDR3 coding sequence is TGTGCCAGCAGGGACACCCAAGCTTTCTTT.

The chain links TRBV4-1 to TRBJ2-5; unclear D gene. From germline, CDR1 is MGHRA and CDR2 YSYEKL. The CDR3 is made up of 15 amino acids. V gave up 1 base and J gave up 2 bases, with 11 bases separating them. For the CDR3, the DNA is TGCGCCAGCAGCCAAGGAGCTGCCGATCAAGAGACCCAGTACTTC. It codes for CASSQGAADQETQYF.

This clone was counted only a few times. V gene TRBV18 combines with J gene TRBJ2-3; tentative D call: TRBD1 (6 bases). The CDR3 runs 17 residues. Trimming took 1 base from V and 0 from J, leaving 14 bases between them. Germline V lookup: CDR1 KGHSH, CDR2 LQKENI. The CDR3 loop is CASSPRRDTRSTDTQYF. The CDR3 DNA is TGTGCCAGCTCACCACGACGGGACACCAGAAGCACAGATACGCAGTATTTT.

The chain recombines TRBV6-5 with TRBJ1-5, with 9 bases lining up with TRBD1. The CDR3 runs to 15 residues. Germline loops: CDR1 MNHEY, CDR2 SVGAGI. V was clipped by 1 base and J by 10 bases; unmatched bases: 8. The CDR3 DNA is TGTGCCAGCAGTTACTATCCCGGGACAGGGTCCCCCCAGCATTTT. Translated: CASSYYPGTGSPQHF.

The chain links TRBV6-5 to TRBJ1-6; the D is unclear. Germline-derived CDR1 and CDR2 are MNHEY and SVGAGI. Trimming cost V 0 bases and J 9 bases, with 6 bases left between them. The CDR3 has 13 amino acids. The CDR3 loop reads CASSYSYFSPLHF. DNA of the CDR3: TGTGCCAGCAGTTACTCGTACTTTTCACCCCTCCACTTT.

The rearrangement uses TRBV6-1 and TRBJ1-5; 8 positions agree with TRBD1. Germline trimming cut 3 bases from V and 5 bases from J; bases unmatched to any gene: 3. There are 14 residues in the CDR3. The germline V gene encodes CDR1 MNHNS and CDR2 SASEGT. The CDR3 loop is CASSESRGHQPQHF. DNA for the CDR3: TGTGCCAGCAGTGAGTCCAGGGGGCATCAGCCCCAGCATTTT.

The DNA for the CDR3 is TGTGCCAGCAGCCTAAATAGCGGCGGAAATTCACCCCTCCACTTT. It specifies CASSLNSGGNSPLHF. The chain recombines TRBV28 with TRBJ1-6; D is undetermined. This CDR3 is built from 15 residues. Looked up from germline, CDR1 is MDHEN and CDR2 is SYDVKM. V lost 6 bases, J lost 7 bases, and 16 bases lay in between.

The chain carries TRBV28 and TRBJ1-5, with 11 bases fitting TRBD1. With 5 bases clipped from V and 3 bases from J, the junction kept 18 bases outside the gene matches. Germline loops: CDR1 MDHEN, CDR2 SYDVKM. The CDR3 contains 20 residues. The CDR3 bases are TGTGCCAGCAGTGGGACTGGACAGGGGGCAGAGTTACGAATCAATCAGCCCCAGCATTTT. Translating gives CASSGTGQGAELRINQPQHF.

This clone was observed a single time. The rearrangement uses TRBV4-3 and TRBJ1-4; a weak D match, TRBD1 (6 bases). The V end was cut by 0 bases, the J end by 4 bases, with 12 bases between. Per the germline V gene, CDR1 is LGHNA and CDR2 is YSLEER. The CDR3 covers 16 residues. Here the CDR3 reads CASSQEIPGVNEKLFF. In nucleotides, the CDR3 is TGCGCCAGCAGCCAAGAAATACCAGGGGTTAATGAAAAACTGTTTTTT.

The chain combines TRBV9 with TRBJ2-3; TRBD2 agrees at 7 bases. The germline gives CDR1 SGDLS, CDR2 YYNGEE. The length of the CDR3 is 15 residues. After removal of 3 bases from V and 2 bases from J, the junction contained 6 bases not matched to a gene. CDR3 nucleotide sequence: TGTGCCAGCAGCGGTCTAGCGGACCTCACAGATACGCAGTATTTT. Translation: CASSGLADLTDTQYF.

This chain connects TRBV28 to TRBJ1-3; perhaps TRBD1 as D (5 bases). There are 15 residues in the CDR3. Germline V gene data show CDR1 as MDHEN and CDR2 as SYDVKM. The V end was cut by 4 bases, the J end by 1 base, with 11 bases between. The CDR3 nucleotides are TGTGCCAGCAGTTCAACAGGTGTTTCTGGAAACACCATATATTTT. Protein: CASSSTGVSGNTIYF. Complete variable domain (other parts from reference TRBV28 and TRBJ1-3): DVKVTQSSRYLVKRTGEKVFLECVQDMDHENMFWYRQDPGLGLRLIYFSYDVKMKEKGDIPEGYSVSREKKERFSLILESASTNQTSMYLCASSSTGVSGNTIYFGEGSWLTVV.

This clone was seen many times. This chain links TRBV19 with TRBJ2-1; TRBD2 aligns across 10 bases. The CDR3 spans 15 residues. The J segment lost 4 bases and the V segment lost 6 bases, leaving 6 bases of the junction unmatched. Germline values: CDR1 LNHDA, CDR2 SQIVND (reference sequence). CDR3 residues: CASSSSGSRYNEQFF. For the CDR3, the DNA is TGTGCCAGTAGCTCTAGCGGGAGTAGGTACAATGAGCAGTTCTTC.

The V gene is TRBV7-8, the J gene TRBJ1-2; 10 bases fit TRBD1. V was clipped by 4 bases and J by 10 bases; unmatched bases: 6. Germline-derived CDR1 and CDR2 are SGHVS and FQNEAQ. CDR3 length: 13 residues. The CDR3 region is CASSSRDRGLYTF. Written as DNA, the CDR3 is TGTGCCAGCAGCTCCCGGGACAGGGGACTCTACACCTTC.

The V call is TRBV6-6, the J call TRBJ2-4, with a weak D call TRBD1 (6 bases). The CDR3 consists of 14 residues. CDR1 and CDR2 from the germline V gene are MNHNY and SVGAGI (reference sequence). Trimming cost V 5 bases and J 2 bases, with 10 bases left between them. CDR3 in amino acids: CASSDQGTKNIQYF. For the CDR3, the DNA is TGTGCCAGCAGTGATCAGGGGACCAAAAACATTCAGTACTTC.

The chain recombines TRBV11-2 with TRBJ1-2; TRBD1 agrees at 9 bases. The length of the CDR3 is 14 residues. The V gene's germline CDR1 is SGHAT and CDR2 FQNNGV. The J segment lost 7 bases and the V segment lost 1 base, leaving 4 bases of the junction unmatched. The CDR3 protein is CASSLAYRGPGYTF. CDR3 coding DNA: TGTGCCAGCAGCTTAGCCTACAGGGGGCCTGGCTACACCTTC. Based on the CDR3 plus reference TRBV11-2 and TRBJ1-2, the full variable domain is EAGVAQSPRYKIIEKRQSVAFWCNPISGHATLYWYQQILGQGPKLLIQFQNNGVVDDSQLPKDRFSAERLKGVDSTLKIQPAKLEDSAVYLCASSLAYRGPGYTFGSGTRLTVV.

The V and J genes are TRBV28 and TRBJ2-7, with TRBD1 as a possible D gene (6 bases). CDR1 is MDHEN and CDR2 is SYDVKM in the germline V gene. The germline V and J ends were trimmed by 6 bases and 5 bases, with 17 bases remaining between them. The CDR3 sequence is 14 residues long. The CDR3: CASRSGGKRDEQYF. In DNA, the CDR3 is TGTGCCAGCAGGAGTGGGGGCAAAAGAGACGAGCAGTACTTC.

J is TRBJ2-7 and V is TRBV28, with TRBD2 matching over 7 bases. J lost 6 bases, V lost 11 bases, and 7 bases had no gene match. The CDR3 extends over 11 amino acids. Germline V gene sequence: CDR1 MDHEN, CDR2 SYDVKM. DNA for the CDR3: TGTGCCGCCCGGGGGAGGGGCGAGCAGTACTTC. Encoded protein: CAARGRGEQYF.

The chain combines TRBV9 with TRBJ2-7; the match to TRBD2 covers 7 bases. Germline trimming cut 4 bases from V and 0 bases from J; bases unmatched to any gene: 7. Germline CDR1 reads SGDLS; CDR2 reads YYNGEE. The CDR3 is 15 amino acids. In DNA form, the CDR3 reads TGTGCCAGCAGCCTCCGCGGGGGAAGCTCCTACGAGCAGTACTTC. Translation gives CASSLRGGSSYEQYF.

The chain couples TRBV2 to TRBJ1-1; no firm D call. V shed 0 bases and J shed 10 bases, with 12 bases lying between them. The germline V gene encodes CDR1 SNHLY and CDR2 FYNNEI. The CDR3 covers 13 residues. The CDR3 DNA sequence: TGTGCCAGCAGTGAAGCCGGGGTGTCCGCAGCTTTCTTT. Translating gives CASSEAGVSAAFF. Supplemented by reference TRBV2 and TRBJ1-1, the full variable domain reads EPEVTQTPSHQVTQMGQEVILRCVPISNHLYFYWYRQILGQKVEFLVSFYNNEISEKSEIFDDQFSVERPDGSNFTLKIRSTKLEDSAMYFCASSEAGVSAAFFGQGTRLTVV.

The V gene is TRBV28, the J gene TRBJ1-2; no definite D call. The CDR3 runs to 13 residues. V lost 2 bases, J lost 5 bases, and 9 bases lay in between. The germline CDR1 and CDR2 sequences are MDHEN and SYDVKM. In DNA, the CDR3 is TGTGCCAGCAGTTTACCCAGTGTTTATGGCTACACCTTC. It translates to CASSLPSVYGYTF.

The chain couples TRBV12-3 or TRBV12-4 to TRBJ1-5, with 7 bases that match TRBD1. This CDR3 region has 13 residues. V lost 6 bases, J lost 7 bases, and 6 bases stayed unmatched. The CDR3 region has the DNA TGTGCCAGCAGCCCAGACAGGGTCCAGCCCCAGCATTTT. This encodes CASSPDRVQPQHF.

This chain joins TRBV7-9 and TRBJ1-2, with a tentative D call TRBD1 (6 bases). The V end lost 3 bases, the J end lost 7 bases, and 9 bases lay between the germline ends. This CDR3 spans 12 amino acids. Germline CDR1 is SEHNR and CDR2 is FQNEAQ (reference sequence). CDR3 nucleotide sequence: TGTGCCAGCAGCTTGGAAGGGGGTGGCTACACCTTC. Translating gives CASSLEGGGYTF.

The V and J genes are TRBV19 and TRBJ1-2; D remains ambiguous. Trimming cost V 10 bases and J 8 bases, with 23 bases left between them. The germline V gene encodes CDR1 LNHDA and CDR2 SQIVND (reference sequence). There are 14 residues in the CDR3. This CDR3 is CATTDPGASRGYTF. The CDR3 nucleotides read TGTGCCACCACTGACCCGGGAGCCTCCCGAGGCTACACCTTC. Looking up the rest from reference TRBV19 and TRBJ1-2 gives the full variable domain: DGGITQSPKYLFRKEGQNVTLSCEQNLNHDAMYWYRQDPGQGLRLIYYSQIVNDFQKGDIAEGYSVSREKKESFPLTVTSAQKNPTAFYLCATTDPGASRGYTFGSGTRLTVV.

The V and J genes are TRBV5-1 and TRBJ1-3, with 7 bases aligning to TRBD1. The CDR3 is 17 amino acids. The germline CDR1 and CDR2 sequences are SGHRS and YFSETQ. The junction had 6 bases not matched to a gene; V was cut back by 0 bases and J by 0 bases. The CDR3 DNA reads as TGCGCCAGCAGCTTGGGTGAGGGGGCCCGCTCTGGAAACACCATATATTTT. Translated, it gives CASSLGEGARSGNTIYF.